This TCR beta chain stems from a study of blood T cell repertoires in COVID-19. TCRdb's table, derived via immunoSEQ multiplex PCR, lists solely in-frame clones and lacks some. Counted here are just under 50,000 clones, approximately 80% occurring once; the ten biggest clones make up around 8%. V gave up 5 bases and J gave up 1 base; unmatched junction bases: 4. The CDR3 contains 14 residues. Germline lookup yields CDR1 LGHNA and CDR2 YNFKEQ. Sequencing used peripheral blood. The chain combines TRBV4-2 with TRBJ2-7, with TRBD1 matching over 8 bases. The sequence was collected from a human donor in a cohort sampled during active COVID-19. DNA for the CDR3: TGTGCCAGCAGCTATACAGGGGGGTCCTACGAGCAGTACTTC. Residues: CASSYTGGSYEQYF.